What follows is one T cell receptor (beta chain) and its context. This clone was found once. It has no known antigen specificity. Nothing much larger sits one base from this clone, and base qualities are not available. The CDR3 regions of human TCRbeta chains were analyzed by immunosequencing. The study's processing was this. TCRs in the repertoires were compared against a reference library of SARS-CoV-2-specific TCRs that had been generated with the MIRA antigen-specificity platform. Breadth was defined as the fraction of unique TCRs that were SARS-CoV-2-associated. Depth was defined as the fraction of total T cells that were SARS-CoV-2-associated. Using the MIRA data, every spike-specific TCR was mapped to the spike region that the TCR reacted to and assigned to either a CD4 or a CD8 class. Log10-transformed breadth and depth values were compared by one-way ANOVA with Sidak's multiple comparisons tests. The source is immuneACCESS, and TCRdb retained only in-frame sequences with V and J called. Part of the clones is not carried over; for the studies checked, unresolved V genes explain less than half of this, and the remainder is unexplained. D and trimming were read from the DNA, whereas the V and J calls and clone size are those reported in that table. In this sample the table shows 95,000 to 110,000 clones, over 75% of which occur a single time. In total, the top ten clones hold 20% of the sample.

This specimen belongs to a study of T cell responses to AZD1222 COVID-19 vaccine (dated by TCRdb to the early 2020s). Context from the whole study: AZD1222 recipients given second doses at about 4 weeks or at about 12 weeks were pooled, since spike-specific TCR depth and breadth were not found to differ between the two schedules. A total of about 240 trial participants underwent TCR sequencing, of whom around 200 received two doses of AZD1222 and 26 received two doses of the MenACWY control vaccine. Trial participants were enrolled into age subgroups of 18-55, 56-69 and 70-plus years, which contained about 150, 27 and 61 TCR-sequenced participants, respectively.

Beyond this particular receptor, the publication reports: After two AZD1222 doses, both the breadth and the depth of spike-specific TCRs were significantly higher than at day 0 and than in MenACWY recipients. No day 14 peak-response samples were available, so repertoires were characterized only after the peak T cell response. In the small 56-69-year group, the increase in depth fell short of significance, most likely because of low power. Participants were mostly white British, with more females than males. The authors suggested clonal diversity may have been underestimated. Epitopes outside the regions mutated in the B.1.351 and B.1.1.7 variants were reportedly recognized by nearly half of the unique spike-specific TCRs. The whole spike protein was spanned by vaccine-associated CD4 TCRs, and dominant responses were seen in regions 160-218 and 743-854. Conclusions about previously exposed vaccinees were limited because only six AZD1222 recipients were SARS-CoV-2 seropositive at baseline.

Sequences MNHEY (CDR1) and SVGEGT (CDR2) are obtained from the germline V gene. Taken from cysteine to phenylalanine, the CDR3 has 14 residues. Only the CDR3 region is kept as DNA, spanning 42 bases read in frame from base 1. V lost 5 bases and J lost 1 base; the stretch between them is 11 bases long. Read against the paper, the sample's time point label means: baseline before first vaccination. Vaccinee samples were obtained from the UK trials COV001 and COV002, which included a single-blind randomized controlled phase 2/3 trial of AZD1222 (ChAdOx1 nCoV-19) in healthy adults. For TCRbeta chain sequencing, PBMC samples from trial participants were taken at day 0 and at day 28 after the second dose.

The rearranged chain carries TRBV6-2 or TRBV6-3 and TRBJ1-1; the D gene identity is not certain. This specimen consisted of peripheral blood, obtained on day 0 of AZD1222 vaccination. The sequence was collected from an adult in good health. The DNA reads TGTGCCAGCAGTCTCCAAAGGCGGAACACTGAAGCTTTCTTT. It codes for CASSLQRRNTEAFF.